This entry lists 16 T cell receptor beta chains sequenced from one sample in a study of CD8+ T cells in alopecia areata. The authors extracted RNA and reverse transcribed it into cDNA as the sequencing template. Assay: immunoSEQ multiplex PCR; the TCRdb copy retains only in-frame clones and omits some. This table has fewer than 250,000 clones, less than 50% appearing once. As for treatment: oral pan-JAK inhibitor, 5-10 mg twice daily. This specimen was CD4+ T cells sorted from blood, taken around week 37, from a patient treated with tofacitinib. These receptors all stem from a human donor with alopecia areata.

V is TRBV29-1 and J is TRBJ2-4; 8 positions match TRBD2. The V and J ends lost 4 bases and 0 bases, in that order; junction bases with no gene match: 8. Germline values: CDR1 SQVTM, CDR2 ANQGSEA. The CDR3 sequence is 16 residues long. CDR3 in amino acids: CSVGSSGSLAKNIQYF. Written as DNA, the CDR3 is TGCAGCGTTGGGTCTAGCGGGTCACTAGCCAAAAACATTCAGTACTTC.

The chain has TRBV29-1 and TRBJ2-3, with D unclear. The germline gives CDR1 SQVTM, CDR2 ANQGSEA. Trimming shortened V by 2 bases and J by 7 bases, and 13 bases separated the two germline ends. The CDR3 is made up of 13 amino acids. CDR3 in DNA: TGCAGCGTTGAACTAAGCCCTCGGAATACGCAGTATTTT. It is translated as CSVELSPRNTQYF.

V gene TRBV5-6 combines with J gene TRBJ2-1; perhaps TRBD1 as D (6 bases). Germline CDR1 and CDR2: SGHDT and YYEEEE. The CDR3 runs 14 residues. The V and J ends lost 1 base and 6 bases respectively, with 11 bases between them. CDR3 residues: CASSLRLGGNEQFF. DNA for the CDR3: TGTGCCAGCAGCTTGCGGCTAGGGGGCAATGAGCAGTTCTTC.

The J gene is TRBJ2-1, the V gene TRBV5-6; D gene unclear. Germline V CDR1 and CDR2: SGHDT, YYEEEE. The CDR3 loop spans 13 amino acids. V was clipped by 0 bases and J by 4 bases, with 5 bases between them. The CDR3 loop reads CASSLARYNEQFF. Written as DNA, the CDR3 is TGTGCCAGCAGCTTGGCCCGGTACAATGAGCAGTTCTTC.

The gene calls are TRBV19 and TRBJ1-5; unclear D gene. The CDR3 runs 15 residues. CDR1 and CDR2 from the germline V gene are LNHDA and SQIVND (reference sequence). V dropped 0 bases and J dropped 1 base, with 7 bases sitting between them. The CDR3 DNA is TGTGCCAGTAGTATAGAAGCCTCAAGCAATCAGCCCCAGCATTTT. Translation: CASSIEASSNQPQHF.

The chain uses TRBV5-1 and TRBJ2-7; 11 bases agree with TRBD1. The CDR3 loop spans 16 amino acids. The germline gives CDR1 SGHRS, CDR2 YFSETQ. V lost 4 bases to trimming and J lost 5 bases; unmatched junction nucleotides: 11. CDR3 in DNA: TGCGCCAGCAGCGCACTGGGACAGGGGGTCGTCGACGAGCAGTACTTC. This translates into CASSALGQGVVDEQYF.

This clone was observed a single time. The CDR3 sequence: CASSSSAGGGYEQYF. CDR3 in DNA: TGTGCCAGCAGCTCCTCAGCGGGAGGCGGGTACGAGCAGTACTTC. The chain carries TRBV7-6 and TRBJ2-7; 9 nucleotides line up with TRBD2. From germline, CDR1 is SGHVS and CDR2 FNYEAQ. V lost 4 bases and J lost 4; bases outside the gene matches: 8. The CDR3 extends over 15 amino acids.

The rearrangement uses TRBV2 and TRBJ2-7, with D perhaps matching TRBD2 (6 bases). Trimming pared 5 bases from V and 0 bases from J, leaving 14 bases between. Germline CDR1 SNHLY, CDR2 FYNNEI. The CDR3 loop spans 15 amino acids. CDR3: CASSPGTSSSYEQYF. DNA for the CDR3: TGTGCCAGCAGTCCCGGGACTTCGAGCTCCTACGAGCAGTACTTC.

This chain links TRBV5-1 with TRBJ2-1; a weak D match, TRBD1 (6 bases). The germline V and J ends were trimmed by 5 bases and 0 bases, with 9 bases remaining between them. CDR1 and CDR2 (germline): SGHRS, YFSETQ. This CDR3 spans 14 amino acids. The CDR3 loop is CASRDSSSYNEQFF. CDR3 DNA sequence: TGCGCCAGCAGGGACAGCAGCTCCTACAATGAGCAGTTCTTC.

This clone was seen more than once but under ten times. The gene calls are TRBV4-1 and TRBJ2-3, with TRBD2 identical over 10 bases. CDR3 length: 16 amino acids. Trimming took 0 bases from V and 5 from J; bases not matched to a gene: 5. Germline-derived CDR1 and CDR2 are MGHRA and YSYEKL. Here the CDR3 reads CASSQDRSGRQDTQYF. In DNA form, the CDR3 reads TGCGCCAGCAGCCAAGATCGTAGCGGGAGGCAAGATACGCAGTATTTT.

DNA for the CDR3: TGTGCCAGCAGCTTCCAGGGCTATCAGCCCCAGCATTTT. Amino acids: CASSFQGYQPQHF. This sequence joins TRBV7-8 and TRBJ1-5; D might be TRBD1 (5 bases). This CDR3 has 13 amino acids. Germline V gives CDR1 SGHVS, CDR2 FQNEAQ. V dropped 3 bases and J dropped 5 bases, with 8 bases sitting between them.

The table lists this clone with a few counts. The chain is built from TRBV7-2 and TRBJ2-1; TRBD1 or TRBD2 may be the D gene (5 bases each). The CDR3 length is 13 residues. The germline V and J ends were trimmed by 5 bases and 10 bases, with 15 bases remaining between them. Germline V CDR1 and CDR2: SGHTA, FQGNSA. As DNA, the CDR3 is TGTGCCAGCAGCCCCCTCCCTGGGGGAGAGCAGTTCTTC. It yields the protein CASSPLPGGEQFF.

This clone has at least ten counts. The rearrangement uses TRBV18 and TRBJ2-5; D unclear. Between the trimmed V and J ends, which lost 4 bases and 3 bases, there was a span of 3 bases. The CDR3 is 11 amino acids. The germline V gene has CDR1 KGHSH and CDR2 LQKENI. CDR3 DNA sequence: TGTGCCAGCTCACGAGAAGAGACCCAGTACTTC. Protein: CASSREETQYF.

The table lists this clone with a few counts. Here the CDR3 reads CASSLWLQPQHF. CDR3 nucleotide sequence: TGTGCCAGCAGTTTGTGGTTACAGCCCCAGCATTTT. The chain combines TRBV28 with TRBJ1-5; D uncertain. V gave up 3 bases and J gave up 7 bases, with 7 bases separating them. The CDR3 contains 12 residues. Germline CDR1 and CDR2: MDHEN and SYDVKM.

The rearrangement links TRBV12-5 to TRBJ2-1, with TRBD1 identical over 7 bases. This CDR3 is built from 14 residues. In germline, CDR1 is LGHNT, CDR2 FRNRAP. V shed 1 base and J 4 bases; nucleotides not matched to a gene: 1. CDR3 coding DNA: TGTGCTAGTGGTTTGGGGGACAGTTACAATGAGCAGTTCTTC. Translated: CASGLGDSYNEQFF.

The chain joins TRBV5-1 to TRBJ2-3; D is possibly TRBD1 (5 bases). The ends were cut back, 5 bases at V and 3 bases at J, with 13 bases in the middle. CDR3 length: 14 residues. Germline CDR1 is SGHRS and CDR2 is YFSETQ. CDR3 amino acids: CASSIPGSTDTQYF. The CDR3 DNA reads as TGCGCCAGCAGTATTCCAGGGTCAACAGATACGCAGTATTTT.